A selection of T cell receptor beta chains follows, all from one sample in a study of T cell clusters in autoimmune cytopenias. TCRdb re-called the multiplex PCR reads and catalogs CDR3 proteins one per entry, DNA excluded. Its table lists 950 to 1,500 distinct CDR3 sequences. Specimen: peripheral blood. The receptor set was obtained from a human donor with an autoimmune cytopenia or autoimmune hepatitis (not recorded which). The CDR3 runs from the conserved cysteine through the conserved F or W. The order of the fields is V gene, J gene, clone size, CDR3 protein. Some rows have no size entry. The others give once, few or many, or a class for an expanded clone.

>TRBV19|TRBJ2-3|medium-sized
CASSIAKSRTDTQYF
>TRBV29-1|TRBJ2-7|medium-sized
CSVELPGGEQYF
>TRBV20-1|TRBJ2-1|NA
CSARATRYRYNEQFF
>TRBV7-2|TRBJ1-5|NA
CASSLMEALNQPQHF
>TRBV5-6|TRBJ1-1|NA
CASSLGSSNTEAFF
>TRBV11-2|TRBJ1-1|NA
CASSLRGAYEAFF
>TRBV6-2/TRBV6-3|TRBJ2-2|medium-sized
CASSYGLVSGTGELFF
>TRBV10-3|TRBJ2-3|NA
CAISSTQGASGTDTQYF
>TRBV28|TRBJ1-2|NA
CASLFGAYGYTF
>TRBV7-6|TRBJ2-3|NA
CASSLLGTSVITDTQYF
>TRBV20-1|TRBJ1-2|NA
CSARDLVQGNYGYTF
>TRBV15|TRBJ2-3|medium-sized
CATSGDRASTDTQYF
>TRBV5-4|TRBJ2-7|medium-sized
CASSLEFGTSGYEQYF
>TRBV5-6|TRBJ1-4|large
CASSLVREEKLFF
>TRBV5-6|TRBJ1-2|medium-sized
CASSLKSLRSHTF
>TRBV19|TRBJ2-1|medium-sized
CASSKNRGSYNEQFF
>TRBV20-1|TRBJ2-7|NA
CSASPGPGVVQYF
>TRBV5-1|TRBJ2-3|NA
CASSLELASTDTQYF
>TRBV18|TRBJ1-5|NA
CASSSGNSNQPQHF
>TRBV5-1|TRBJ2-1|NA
CASSLVLNEQFF
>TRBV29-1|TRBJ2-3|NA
CSVRGQGPDTQYF
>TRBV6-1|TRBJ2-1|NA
CASSVDRGNEQFF
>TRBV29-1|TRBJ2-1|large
CSVEGQGGEQFF
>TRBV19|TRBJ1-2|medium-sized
CASSTFQTGGWYGYTF
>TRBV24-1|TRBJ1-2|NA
CATSDPGGTNYGYTF
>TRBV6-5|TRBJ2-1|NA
CASSSSGGLNEQFF
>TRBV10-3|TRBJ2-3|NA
CAISGGGVDTQYF
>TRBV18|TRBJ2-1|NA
CASSPIRTSGKNEQFF
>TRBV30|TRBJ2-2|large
CAWTAGANTGELFF
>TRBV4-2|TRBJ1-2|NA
CASSQDWGSGYTF
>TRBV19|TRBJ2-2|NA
CASSIGGRASGELFF
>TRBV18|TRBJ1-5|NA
CASSPNMGPQHF
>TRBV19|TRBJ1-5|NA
CASSIEGGGNQPQHF
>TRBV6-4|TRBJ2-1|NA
CASSRTGGPPYNEQFF
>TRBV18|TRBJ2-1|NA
CASSPPGQLYNEQFF
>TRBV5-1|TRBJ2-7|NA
CASSLTGTGNNEQYF
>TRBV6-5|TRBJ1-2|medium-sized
CASSERDRGPYGYTF
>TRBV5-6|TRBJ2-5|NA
CASSLWVAGDTLLAKNIQYF
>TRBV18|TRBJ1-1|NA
CASSRTGVGTEAFF
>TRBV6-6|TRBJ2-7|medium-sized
CASLSGVEQYF
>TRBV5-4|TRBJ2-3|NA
CASSLLGGDKDTQYF
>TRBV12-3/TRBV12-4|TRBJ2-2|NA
CASRDTGGGTGELFF
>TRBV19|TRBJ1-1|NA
CASAGSTEAFF
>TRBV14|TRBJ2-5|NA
CASSHRTGGRETQYF
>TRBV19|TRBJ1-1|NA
CASTTNSGQGTPGTEAFF
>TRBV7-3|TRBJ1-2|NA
CASSPPGEDNYGYTF
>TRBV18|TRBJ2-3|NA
CASSPTSGTTDTQYF
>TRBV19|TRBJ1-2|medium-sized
CASTTGRSGYGYTF
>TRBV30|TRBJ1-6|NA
CAWSVIEGSSPLHF
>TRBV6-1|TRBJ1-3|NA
CASSEAPPTGVSGNTIYF
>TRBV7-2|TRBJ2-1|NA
CASSSETGAYNEQFF
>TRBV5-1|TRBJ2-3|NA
CASSNGGRTDTQYF